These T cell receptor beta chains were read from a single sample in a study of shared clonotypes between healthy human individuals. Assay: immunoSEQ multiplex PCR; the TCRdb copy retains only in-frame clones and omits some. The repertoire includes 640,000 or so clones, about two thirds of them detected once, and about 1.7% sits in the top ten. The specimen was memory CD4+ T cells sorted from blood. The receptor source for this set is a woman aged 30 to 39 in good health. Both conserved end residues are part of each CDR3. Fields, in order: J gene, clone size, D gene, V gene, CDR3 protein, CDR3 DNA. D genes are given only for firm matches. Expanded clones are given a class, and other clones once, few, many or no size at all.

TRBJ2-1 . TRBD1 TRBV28 CASSPGGLQSYNEQFF TGTGCCAGCAGCCCAGGGGGTCTACAATCCTACAATGAGCAGTTCTTC
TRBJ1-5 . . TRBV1 CTSSQDRGDNQPQHF TGCACCAGCAGCCAAGATAGAGGGGATAATCAGCCCCAGCATTTT
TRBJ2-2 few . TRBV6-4 CASSDSLETGELFF TGTGCCAGCAGTGACTCTTTGGAAACCGGGGAGCTGTTTTTT
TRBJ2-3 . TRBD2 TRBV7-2 CASSLDRRLAGTSDTQYF TGTGCCAGCAGCTTAGATCGCCGACTAGCGGGGACCTCAGATACGCAGTATTTT
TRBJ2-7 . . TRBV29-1 CSVAVSAESSYEQYF TGCAGCGTTGCCGTGTCGGCAGAGAGCTCCTACGAGCAGTACTTC
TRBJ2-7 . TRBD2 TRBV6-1 CASRTGGGIGYEQYF TGTGCCAGTCGCACGGGGGGAGGTATTGGCTACGAGCAGTACTTC
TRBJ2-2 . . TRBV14 CASSQGRVNTGELFF TGTGCCAGCAGCCAAGGGCGGGTAAACACCGGGGAGCTGTTTTTT
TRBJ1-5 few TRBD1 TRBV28 CASYDVDRRREPQHF TGTGCCAGTTACGACGTGGACAGGCGTAGGGAGCCCCAGCATTTT
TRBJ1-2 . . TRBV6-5 CASSPRLDVYGYTF TGTGCCAGCAGCCCCCGGCTGGACGTCTATGGCTACACCTTC
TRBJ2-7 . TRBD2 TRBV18 CASSPGGRSNEQYF TGTGCCAGCTCACCGGGGGGGAGAAGCAACGAGCAGTACTTC
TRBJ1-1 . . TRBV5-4 CASSLALGTEAFF TGTGCCAGCAGCTTGGCCCTAGGGACTGAAGCTTTCTTT
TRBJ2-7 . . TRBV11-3 CASSLTPGSEQYF TGTGCCAGCAGCTTAACCCCAGGGTCCGAGCAGTACTTC
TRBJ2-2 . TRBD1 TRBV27 CASSSHGTGGTGELFF TGTGCCAGCAGTTCCCATGGGACAGGGGGAACCGGGGAGCTGTTTTTT
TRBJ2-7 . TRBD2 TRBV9 CASSVEASGPREQYF TGTGCCAGCAGCGTAGAGGCTAGCGGGCCCCGGGAGCAGTACTTC
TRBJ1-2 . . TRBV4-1 CASSQEFGGYGYTF TGCGCCAGCAGCCAAGAATTCGGGGGCTATGGCTACACCTTC
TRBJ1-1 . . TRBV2 CASSELPGKNTEAFF TGTGCCAGCAGTGAGTTGCCGGGGAAGAACACTGAAGCTTTCTTT
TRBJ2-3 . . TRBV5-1 CASSSSTGPITDTQYF TGCGCCAGCAGTTCGTCTACAGGCCCAATCACAGATACGCAGTATTTT
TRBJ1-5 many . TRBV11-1 CASSLGEKPQHF TGTGCCAGCAGCTTAGGGGAAAAGCCCCAGCATTTT
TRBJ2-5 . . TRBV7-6 CASSLEGSGYLETQYF TGTGCCAGCAGCTTAGAAGGGTCAGGCTACTTAGAGACCCAGTACTTC
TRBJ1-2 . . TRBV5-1 CASSLERGIGYTF TGCGCCAGCAGCTTGGAAAGAGGGATCGGCTACACCTTC
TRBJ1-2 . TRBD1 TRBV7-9 CASSFTGTGDHGYTF TGTGCCAGCAGCTTTACCGGGACAGGGGATCATGGCTACACCTTC
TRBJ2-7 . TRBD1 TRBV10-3 CAISERLDRGSYEQYF TGTGCCATCAGTGAGAGGTTGGACAGGGGCTCGTACGAGCAGTACTTC
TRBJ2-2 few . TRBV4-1 CASSQDWRPELFF TGCGCCAGCAGCCAAGACTGGCGGCCGGAGCTGTTTTTT
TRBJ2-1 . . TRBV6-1 CASSGRDSSYNEQFF TGTGCCAGCAGTGGGCGGGATTCCTCCTACAATGAGCAGTTCTTC
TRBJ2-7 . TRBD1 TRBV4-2 CASSQDAGGGLSSYEQYF TGTGCCAGCAGCCAAGATGCAGGGGGTGGACTCAGCTCCTACGAGCAGTACTTC
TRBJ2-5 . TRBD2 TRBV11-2 CASTALAGGGVKTQYF TGTGCCAGCACCGCGCTGGCGGGAGGGGGGGTAAAGACCCAGTACTTC
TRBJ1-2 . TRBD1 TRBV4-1 CASSRPVRDRMNYGYTF TGCGCCAGCAGCCGCCCCGTACGGGACAGGATGAACTATGGCTACACCTTC
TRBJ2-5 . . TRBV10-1 CASSRSGGETQYF TGCGCCAGCAGTCGTTCCGGAGGGGAGACCCAGTACTTC
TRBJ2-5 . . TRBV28 CASSPQETQYF TGTGCCAGCAGTCCTCAAGAGACCCAGTACTTC
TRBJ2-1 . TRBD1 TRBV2 CASSTGTGYNEQFF TGTGCCAGCAGTACCGGGACAGGTTACAATGAGCAGTTCTTC
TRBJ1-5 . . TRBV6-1 CASSVAGVGQPQHF TGTGCCAGCAGTGTAGCGGGGGTAGGACAGCCCCAGCATTTT
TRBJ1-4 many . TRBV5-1 CASSSHSPTNEKLFF TGCGCCAGCAGCTCCCACTCCCCAACTAATGAAAAACTGTTTTTT
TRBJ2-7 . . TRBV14 CASSQVGSYEQYF TGTGCCAGCAGCCAAGTGGGCTCCTACGAGCAGTACTTC
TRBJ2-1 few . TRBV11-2 CASSYFKGPPKDNEQFF TGTGCCAGCAGCTACTTTAAGGGGCCCCCAAAGGACAATGAGCAGTTCTTC
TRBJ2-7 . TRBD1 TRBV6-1 CASSEGDSSYEQYF TGTGCCAGCAGTGAAGGGGACAGCTCCTACGAGCAGTACTTC
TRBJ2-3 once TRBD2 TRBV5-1 CASSSLMTSGGPDTQYF TGCGCCAGCAGCTCCCTCATGACTAGCGGAGGTCCGGATACGCAGTATTTT
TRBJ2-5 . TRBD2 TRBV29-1 CSVDLAGGQETQYF TGCAGCGTTGATCTAGCGGGGGGCCAAGAGACCCAGTACTTC
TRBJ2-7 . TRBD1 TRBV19 CASSIGGTGDIRRQYF TGTGCCAGTAGTATAGGGGGGACAGGGGATATCCGCCGGCAGTACTTC
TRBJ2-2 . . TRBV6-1 CASSEALQSAGELFF TGTGCCAGCAGTGAAGCTCTCCAGAGCGCCGGGGAGCTGTTTTTT
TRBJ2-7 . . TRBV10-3 CAISERGGGIDEQYF TGTGCCATCAGTGAGAGAGGAGGTGGAATCGACGAGCAGTACTTC
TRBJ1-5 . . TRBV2 CASVAGANQPQHF TGTGCCAGCGTCGCGGGAGCAAATCAGCCCCAGCATTTT
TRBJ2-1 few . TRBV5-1 CASTPLEISPNEQFF TGCGCCAGCACCCCTCTAGAAATATCCCCCAATGAGCAGTTCTTC
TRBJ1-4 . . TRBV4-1 CASSQVGGTNEKLFF TGCGCCAGCAGCCAAGTAGGGGGAACTAATGAAAAACTGTTTTTT
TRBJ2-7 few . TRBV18 CASSPTFSGKYEQYF TGTGCCAGCTCACCGACCTTTTCCGGGAAATACGAGCAGTACTTC
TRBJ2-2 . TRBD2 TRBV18 CASSPPSSGSASTGELFF TGTGCCAGCTCACCACCTTCTAGCGGGAGCGCGAGCACCGGGGAGCTGTTTTTT
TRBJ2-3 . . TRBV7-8 CASSLVVDWSQSTDTQYF TGTGCCAGCAGCTTAGTGGTGGATTGGTCCCAGAGCACAGATACGCAGTATTTT
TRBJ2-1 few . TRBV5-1 CASSLGSGLYNEQFF TGCGCCAGCAGCTTGGGGAGCGGGCTTTACAATGAGCAGTTCTTC
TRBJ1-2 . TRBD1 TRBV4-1 CASRNPGQGAEGYTF TGCGCCAGCAGAAATCCGGGACAGGGGGCAGAGGGCTACACCTTC
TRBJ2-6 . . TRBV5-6 CASSLPLGVGANVLTF TGTGCCAGCAGCTTGCCCCTTGGGGTTGGGGCCAACGTCCTGACTTTC
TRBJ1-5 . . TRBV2 CASSGNIYQPQHF TGTGCCAGCAGTGGCAACATTTATCAGCCCCAGCATTTT
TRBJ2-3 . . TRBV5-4 CASSSLQKDTQYF TGTGCCAGCAGCTCCTTACAAAAAGATACGCAGTATTTT
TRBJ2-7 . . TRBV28 CASSPLRRAEGYEQYF TGTGCCAGCAGTCCCTTAAGGCGGGCGGAGGGCTACGAGCAGTACTTC
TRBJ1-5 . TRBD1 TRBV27 CASSPGQGMWNQPQHF TGTGCCAGCAGCCCGGGACAGGGGATGTGGAATCAGCCCCAGCATTTT